This record covers a single T cell receptor beta chain. Its antigen is still unknown. The data are from a study of vaccination effects on CD4 cells after COVID-19. Whole-study findings and limits: In healthy vaccinees, only 1 of 255 vaccine-induced clones cross-reacted with common cold coronaviruses. Infection- and vaccine-induced clones contracted markedly late after vaccination. Relatively few convalescent patients took part in the study, which had no early post-infection timepoints.

Prior to sequencing, the ViraFEST assay stimulated PBMC with viral peptide pools, which expanded the antigen-specific CD4+ T cells. Once cultured for approximately eleven days, the cells underwent separation to obtain CD4+ T cells. Either the BNT162b2 or mRNA-1273 vaccine was given to participants in two doses. Germline CDR1 and CDR2: GTSNPN and SVGIG (reference sequence). V lost 1 base, J lost 9 bases, and 10 bases lay in between. The CDR3 covers 13 residues. Produced via immunoSEQ multiplex PCR; TCRdb's table is partial and in-frame only. The table lists 60,000 to 90,000 clones, approximately 82% of them singletons.

This sequence was found in a human donor who received a COVID-19 vaccine. V is TRBV30 and J is TRBJ1-6; D remains unclear. The sample in question was CD4+ T cells from PBMCs cultured with HCoV-229E spike peptides, obtained after COVID-19 vaccination. This CDR3 is CAWSADGPSPLHF. In DNA, the CDR3 is TGTGCCTGGAGTGCGGACGGTCCTTCACCCCTCCACTTT.